This TCR beta chain was captured in a study of breast tumors, draining lymph nodes, adjacent tissues. Points from the study as a whole: Data fit most tumor T cells coming from lymph node, expanding in tumor.

Axillary draining lymph nodes of breast cancer patients supplied the node samples. MiXCR was run by TCRdb on the multiplex PCR reads, yielding one entry per CDR3 protein. Among some 250,000 distinct CDR3 sequences listed, approximately 36% were seen once. This clonotype has ten or more counts. As yet, its antigen is unknown. This CDR3 region has 17 residues. The trim removed 0 bases at V and 4 bases at J, leaving 9 bases unmatched. Germline loops: CDR1 DFQATT, CDR2 SNEGSKA (reference sequence). Source material: axillary lymph node tissue. V and J are TRBV20-1 and TRBJ2-3; TRBD2 agrees at 11 bases. The sequence derives from a female donor with breast cancer. Some clones in this sample may be carry-over from other donors' samples. DNA of the CDR3: TGCAGTGCTAGAGAACCGCGACTAGCGGGGAGGTCAGATACGCAGTATTTT. Protein product: CSAREPRLAGRSDTQYF.